This T cell receptor (beta chain) was retrieved from a study of PD-1 blockade in classical Hodgkin lymphoma. In the study overall: Once every 2 weeks, patients received intravenous nivolumab at 3 mg/kg. Regarding the study as a whole: Nothing has yet pinned down what causes the repertoire differences, possibly disease activity or prior therapy. Reports indicated that newly diagnosed patients had lower baseline TCR diversity than healthy donors did. Only CD4+ TCR diversity, not CD8+, had risen significantly by C4D1.

Germline assignment: CDR1 SGHDT and CDR2 YYEEEE. V shed 1 base and J shed 6 bases, with 7 bases lying between them. The CDR3 extends over 12 amino acids. Every single patient, without exception, relapsed after autologous stem cell transplantation, and brentuximab vedotin exposure varied. A note on this clone: Its antigen is undetermined.

Measured with immunoSEQ multiplex PCR; TCRdb has only the in-frame clones, and not every one. The data show fewer than 100,000 clones, about 89% seen once. V usage is TRBV5-6 and J usage is TRBJ1-1; D is unresolved. The origin of this receptor is a human donor with classical Hodgkin lymphoma. The sequencing used peripheral blood mononuclear cells (PBMCs), collected at baseline. DNA of the CDR3: TGTGCCAGCAGCTTGTCGGCCGCTGAAGCTTTCTTT. Its translation: CASSLSAAEAFF.